The present entry profiles one T cell receptor (beta chain) with its context. No antigen is known for it. Treatment meaning: around 19 received Ad26.COV2.S at low or high dose, single or two shots; a few received placebo; per-sample allocation not given. Each sample was drawn 63 days after the first injection (of vaccine or placebo). The CDR3 consists of 16 residues. Trimming took 4 bases from V and 3 from J, leaving 18 bases between them. Germline-derived CDR1 and CDR2 are SGHAT and FQNNGV. Measured with immunoSEQ multiplex PCR; TCRdb has only the in-frame clones, and not every one. The sample lists a few hundred thousand clones; about 92% were seen once. The sample comes from a study of Ad26.COV2.S vaccination and SARS-CoV-2 variants. Study findings and constraints: Non-spike TCR breadth showed similarity between vaccine and placebo recipients.

The material sequenced was peripheral blood, taken in a trial of Ad26.COV2.S vaccine versus placebo. This receptor was taken from a person between 18 and 65 years old who received the Ad26.COV2.S COVID-19 vaccine or a placebo. V and J are TRBV11-2 and TRBJ1-1; D is unresolved. The CDR3 sequence: CASSSPSSARDTEAFF. The CDR3 nucleotides are TGTGCCAGCAGCTCCCCGTCCTCAGCCAGAGACACTGAAGCTTTCTTT.